The rows below give T cell receptor beta chains drawn from one sample of a study of blood T cell repertoires in COVID-19. The data were produced by immunoSEQ multiplex PCR, yet TCRdb's version contains in-frame clones alone and is incomplete. This sample has fewer than 250,000 clones; about four fifths occur once, and the top ten carry under 8%. Source material: peripheral blood. Receptors originate from a man aged 55 to 69 with acute or convalescent COVID-19. Each CDR3 is given with its conserved first and last residue. Fields, in order: D gene, J gene, clone size, V gene, CDR3 DNA, CDR3 protein. D genes are given only for firm matches. Rows may omit the clone size; those that give it use once, few, many or a size class.

>NA|TRBJ1-1|NA|TRBV21-1
TGTGCCAGCAGCCCATTATCGGGTCGGGGGGCTTTCTTT
CASSPLSGRGAFF
>NA|TRBJ1-6|NA|TRBV5-6
TGTGCCAGCAGCTCGGGTATAGCCCTCCACTTT
CASSSGIALHF
>TRBD1|TRBJ1-3|NA|TRBV5-8
TGTGCCAGCAGCCGGACAGGGGGTCCCGGAAACACCATATATTTT
CASSRTGGPGNTIYF
>TRBD2|TRBJ2-1|NA|TRBV29-1
TGCAGCGCGGAGCGGGGTGTCTCCTACAATGAGCAGTTCTTC
CSAERGVSYNEQFF
>NA|TRBJ2-1|few|TRBV4-3
TGCGCCAGCAGCCAAGTCTATGGGGGAGCGGGTAATGAGCAGTTCTTC
CASSQVYGGAGNEQFF
>NA|TRBJ1-1|many|TRBV19
TGTGCCACCTCAATGGTATCGGAGGCCACTGAAGCTTTCTTT
CATSMVSEATEAFF
>NA|TRBJ1-1|NA|TRBV5-8
TGTGCCAGCAGCTTATTCCCAGGGGACGGGAACACTGAAGCTTTCTTT
CASSLFPGDGNTEAFF
>TRBD1|TRBJ1-5|NA|TRBV3-1/TRBV3-2
TGTGCCAGCAGCTACGTATCCGACAGGGAAGGTAAGAGCAATCAGCCCCAGCATTTT
CASSYVSDREGKSNQPQHF
>TRBD1|TRBJ2-7|few|TRBV3-1/TRBV3-2
TGTGCCAGCAGCCAAGATCTTAGGACAGGCTACTACGAGCAGTACTTC
CASSQDLRTGYYEQYF
>NA|TRBJ2-7|NA|TRBV6-2/TRBV6-3
TGTGCCAGCAGTTACTCGAGGGAATCCCACGAGCAGTACTTC
CASSYSRESHEQYF
>TRBD2|TRBJ2-1|NA|TRBV6-1
TGTGCCAGCAGTGATAACGCGGGGGGGCCCACCAATGAGCAGTTCTTC
CASSDNAGGPTNEQFF
>NA|TRBJ2-7|NA|TRBV5-1
TGCGCCAGCAGCTTTCCGGGGGCCTACGAGCAGTACTTC
CASSFPGAYEQYF
>NA|TRBJ1-5|NA|TRBV7-9
TGTGCCAGCAGCTTAGAAGCAGGGCATCAGCCCCAGCATTTT
CASSLEAGHQPQHF
>NA|TRBJ2-7|NA|TRBV4-2
TGTGCCAGCAGCCAAGAGTGGCCGGGTACCTACGAGCAGTACTTC
CASSQEWPGTYEQYF
>NA|TRBJ2-6|NA|TRBV18
TGTGCCAGCTCACCCCCCGGGAGGGCCAACGTCCTGACTTTC
CASSPPGRANVLTF
>NA|TRBJ1-6|NA|TRBV10-2
TGCGCCAGCAGTGGGCAGGGGAATTCACCCCTCCACTTT
CASSGQGNSPLHF
>NA|TRBJ2-5|NA|TRBV7-2
TGTGCCAGCAGCTTAAACTCGTACCAAGAGACCCAGTACTTC
CASSLNSYQETQYF
>TRBD1|TRBJ2-1|NA|TRBV24-1
TGTGCCACCAGTGGCGGACAGGGCCCCTACAATGAGCAGTTCTTC
CATSGGQGPYNEQFF
>TRBD2|TRBJ2-1|NA|TRBV6-4
TGTGCCAGCAGCGAACTAGCGGGGGTTTCCTACAATGAGCAGTTCTTC
CASSELAGVSYNEQFF
>TRBD1|TRBJ2-1|NA|TRBV24-1
TGTGCCACCAGTGACCTTCGACAGGGCTGGGATGAGCAGTTCTTC
CATSDLRQGWDEQFF
>NA|TRBJ1-3|NA|TRBV11-3
TGTGCCAGCAGTCAGGGTATCGACACCATATATTTT
CASSQGIDTIYF
>TRBD2|TRBJ2-5|NA|TRBV25-1
TGTGCCAGCAGTGAAACGGGGAGGGGTCAAGAGACCCAGTACTTC
CASSETGRGQETQYF